The 7 T cell receptor beta chains listed next were all sequenced from one sample in a study of blood T cell repertoires in COVID-19. The protocol was immunoSEQ multiplex PCR, while the TCRdb copy is restricted to in-frame clones and leaves out a portion. This sample has approximately 180,000 clones, with around 82% found just once. The sample was PBMCs or T cells enriched from blood (not recorded which). The receptors were gathered from a woman aged 45-65 years with acute COVID-19.

This chain joins TRBV5-6 and TRBJ2-2; 14 nucleotides line up with TRBD2. The CDR3 extends over 19 amino acids. CDR1 and CDR2 (germline): SGHDT, YYEEEE. Trimming cost V 3 bases and J 1 base; bases outside gene matches: 8. As DNA, the CDR3 is TGTGCCAGCAGCTCTCCCGGACTAGCGGGGGGACTGAACACCGGGGAGCTGTTTTTT. This codes for CASSSPGLAGGLNTGELFF.

J is TRBJ1-2 and V is TRBV28; 9 bases are a match to TRBD1. The CDR3 is 13 amino acids. The junction had 5 bases not matched to a gene; V was cut back by 5 bases and J by 7 bases. Per the germline V gene, CDR1 is MDHEN and CDR2 is SYDVKM. The CDR3 spells CASSRGQGSGYTF. The CDR3 DNA is TGTGCCAGCAGTCGGGGACAGGGTAGTGGCTACACCTTC.

The rearrangement uses TRBV5-1 and TRBJ2-5, with 9 bases fitting TRBD1. The CDR3 extends over 15 amino acids. The germline V gene has CDR1 SGHRS and CDR2 YFSETQ. The ends lost 4 bases at V and 4 bases at J; junction bases unmatched: 8. The DNA for the CDR3 is TGCGCCAGCAGCCGGGGACAGGGATTAGGAGAGACCCAGTACTTC. It encodes CASSRGQGLGETQYF.

The rearrangement joins TRBV19 to TRBJ1-5, with D perhaps TRBD1 (5 bases). Germline V gene lookup returns CDR1 LNHDA and CDR2 SQIVND (reference sequence). The CDR3 has 12 residues. Trimming stripped 3 bases from V and 16 bases from J, with 16 bases between. CDR3 amino acids: CASSIIDSTIHF. CDR3 nucleotide sequence: TGTGCCAGTAGTATTATCGACAGCACAATCCATTTT.

The chain links TRBV19 to TRBJ1-2, with 9 bases that match TRBD1. CDR1 and CDR2 (germline): LNHDA, SQIVND (reference sequence). CDR3 length: 16 residues. The junction had 12 bases not matched to a gene; V was cut back by 5 bases and J by 5 bases. The CDR3 spells CASSSELGQGRYGYTF. In DNA form, the CDR3 reads TGTGCCAGTAGTTCCGAACTTGGACAGGGGCGGTATGGCTACACCTTC. Full variable domain (rest looked up from reference TRBV19 and TRBJ1-2): DGGITQSPKYLFRKEGQNVTLSCEQNLNHDAMYWYRQDPGQGLRLIYYSQIVNDFQKGDIAEGYSVSREKKESFPLTVTSAQKNPTAFYLCASSSELGQGRYGYTFGSGTRLTVV.

The chain is built from TRBV2 and TRBJ2-1; TRBD2 matches at 10 bases. CDR3 length: 15 amino acids. Looked up from germline, CDR1 is SNHLY and CDR2 is FYNNEI. Trimming cost V 1 base and J 9 bases; bases outside gene matches: 6. The CDR3 region has the DNA TGTGCCAGCAGTGAAGTAAGCGGGGGGGCCTCTGAGCAGTTCTTC. Protein product: CASSEVSGGASEQFF.

The chain recombines TRBV28 with TRBJ2-7; weak D call: TRBD1 (6 bases). Germline V lookup: CDR1 MDHEN, CDR2 SYDVKM. The CDR3 loop spans 12 amino acids. Trimming left V 8 bases short and J 6 bases short, with 14 bases between. CDR3 nucleotide sequence: TGTGCCAGCGGGGGCGGAGTTCGCGAGCAGTACGTC. It specifies CASGGGVREQYV.